This TCR beta chain was documented in a study of cytomegalovirus exposure and HLA in healthy donors. Trimming shortened V by 2 bases and J by 0 bases, and 11 bases separated the two germline ends. The CDR3 covers 15 residues. Germline lookup yields CDR1 GTSNPN and CDR2 SVGIG (reference sequence). Study findings and constraints: Productive status was seen about 90% or about 30% of the time for most TCR beta V segments in an earlier analysis. Common viral pathogens (according to a later analysis) appeared linked to several of the most significant clusters.

This clone was seen once. The antigen is not known. Primers included in the PCR were 60 Vbeta and 13 Jbeta primers. Using immunoSEQ multiplex PCR, the repertoire was profiled, and TCRdb retains in-frame clones only, with some absent. The repertoire holds 99,000 or so clones, with 79% as singletons. The clonotype originates from a male donor in good health and CMV-seropositive. The chain carries TRBV30 and TRBJ1-3; a weak D match, TRBD1 (5 bases). Sequencing input: PBMCs. CDR3 amino acids: CAWSPRGSSGNTIYF. In nucleotides, the CDR3 is TGTGCCTGGAGTCCTCGGGGGAGCTCTGGAAACACCATATATTTT.